Presented here are 6 T cell receptor beta chains from one specimen sequenced in a study of T cells in Graves' hyperthyroidism and ophthalmopathy. RNA transcripts were the template for amplifying TCR beta CDR3 regions. With the HTBI primer set, the TCR CDR3 went through a first round of RT-PCR. Each CDR3 protein gets one entry after TCRdb re-called the multiplex PCR reads with MiXCR. The sample holds some 800,000 distinct CDR3 sequences; 35% to 45% are singletons and the top ten take 8% to 9%. Sequences were obtained from blood. The receptor source for this set is a man aged 18 to 30 with Graves' hyperthyroidism.

As regards this clonotype: Because it lacks the conserved phenylalanine or tryptophan at the end, this CDR3 is likely a read error. The DNA is left out, because the CDR3 cannot be placed on it with certainty; the CDR3 is given as TCRdb lists it. V usage is TRBV5-1 and J usage is TRBJ1-1; TRBD1, the table's D call, was not compared with the DNA. The CDR3 adds up to 12 amino acids, both ends counted. In germline, CDR1 is SGHRS, CDR2 YFSETQ. CDR3 residues: CASSLRWNDRLS.

V usage is TRBV7-2 and J usage is TRBJ1-3; TRBD1 agrees at 9 bases. Germline lookup yields CDR1 SGHTA and CDR2 FQGNSA. CDR3 size: 16 residues. J lost 6 bases, V lost 4 bases, and 10 bases had no gene match. The CDR3 protein is CASSSPGQGVENTIYF. The DNA for the CDR3 is TGTGCCAGCAGCTCACCGGGACAGGGAGTGGAAAACACCATATATTTT.

The chain carries TRBV19 and TRBJ1-2; no clear D. The germline CDR1 and CDR2 sequences are LNHDA and SQIVND (reference sequence). The CDR3 runs 14 residues. V was clipped by 5 bases and J by 3 bases, with 13 bases between them. CDR3 sequence: CASSLTGSHYGYTF. DNA for the CDR3: TGTGCCAGTAGTTTAACCGGGAGCCACTATGGCTACACCTTC. The full variable domain, in which reference TRBV19 and TRBJ1-2 provide the parts outside the CDR3, is DGGITQSPKYLFRKEGQNVTLSCEQNLNHDAMYWYRQDPGQGLRLIYYSQIVNDFQKGDIAEGYSVSREKKESFPLTVTSAQKNPTAFYLCASSLTGSHYGYTFGSGTRLTVV.

Remarks on this clonotype: A much larger clone lies a single base off, so this may be a read error. The chain couples TRBV29-1 to TRBJ1-2; tentative D call: TRBD1 (5 bases). The germline CDR1 and CDR2 sequences are SQVTM and ANQGSEA. Trimming cost V 4 bases and J 4 bases, with 19 bases left between them. The CDR3 has 15 amino acids. The CDR3 reads CSVGVAHGAGYGYTF. DNA of the CDR3: TGCAGCGTTGGAGTGGCCCATGGGGCCGGCTATGGCTACACCTTC.

The chain is built from TRBV9 and TRBJ1-1; D is perhaps TRBD1 (5 bases). This CDR3 is 16 amino acids long. Germline V gene lookup returns CDR1 SGDLS and CDR2 YYNGEE. The ends were cut back, 2 bases at V and 1 base at J, with 15 bases in the middle. The DNA of the CDR3 is TGTGCCAGCAGCGTTAGCGTCCCGGGACGGAACACTGAAGCTTTCTTT. Encoded protein: CASSVSVPGRNTEAFF.

This clonotype was counted between two and nine times. The rearrangement joins TRBV12-3 or TRBV12-4 to TRBJ2-2, with D perhaps TRBD2 (6 bases). Trimming stripped 5 bases from V and 5 bases from J, with 15 bases between. The CDR3 covers 15 residues. CDR3 region: CASSDSSGGTGELFF. CDR3 DNA sequence: TGTGCCAGCAGTGACTCGAGCGGAGGGACCGGGGAGCTGTTTTTT.